This T cell receptor beta chain was identified during a study of identical twins. Study-level results: Memory repertoires showed no such pattern, whereas abundant cord blood beta clonotypes carried fewer insertions. For out-of-frame alpha sequences shared by twins, low generation probability was in excess.

The germline V gene encodes CDR1 MNHEY and CDR2 SVGAGI. The germline V and J ends were trimmed by 1 base and 4 bases, with 8 bases remaining between them. This CDR3 is 14 amino acids long. Template switching added a universal primer site; cDNA carried unique molecular identifiers. TCRdb reprocessed the 5' RACE reads via MiXCR and lists one record per CDR3 protein. The profile shows 750,000 to 950,000 distinct CDR3 sequences, roughly an eighth of them singletons. This clonotype was observed a handful of times. The antigen remains undetermined. The sample was also linked to a second study, of yellow fever vaccine responses in identical twins.

The chain combines TRBV6-5 with TRBJ2-1; D gene uncertain. This TCR derives from a woman aged 18-29 years in good health. Sequencing used PBMCs. CDR3: CASSYLDAYNEQFF. CDR3 in DNA: TGTGCCAGCAGTTACTTGGACGCTTACAATGAGCAGTTCTTC.